What follows is one TCR beta chain and its context. Germline CDR1 and CDR2: SGHAT and FQDESV (reference sequence). V lost 4 bases and J lost 10, with 17 bases in between. This CDR3 comprises 15 residues. The data originate from a study of blood T cell repertoires in COVID-19. Libraries were prepared by immunoSEQ multiplex PCR; TCRdb keeps only in-frame clonotypes and omits some of them. Of fewer than 350,000 clones in the sample, about nine tenths are singletons; the top ten hold approximately 2.4%. The chain links TRBV11-1 to TRBJ1-6; D perhaps matches TRBD1 (6 bases). The sequence was obtained from a woman aged 40 to 55 with acute COVID-19. Sequenced sample: PBMCs or T cells enriched from blood (not recorded which). The CDR3: CASSSRGGGLSPLHF. In nucleotides, the CDR3 is TGTGCCAGCAGCTCCCGAGGGGGGGGCTTATCACCCCTCCACTTT.